This TCR beta chain was captured by sequencing in a study of T cells in Graves' hyperthyroidism and ophthalmopathy. This clonotype was recorded many times. Authors of the study amplified TCR beta CDR3 regions from RNA transcripts. The HTBI set primed first-round TCR CDR3 RT-PCR. TCRdb fed the multiplex PCR reads into MiXCR, producing one record per CDR3 protein. Counted here are roughly 720,000 distinct CDR3 sequences, roughly a sixth occurring once; the ten biggest clones make up around 15%. This CDR3 is 14 amino acids long. Germline trimming cut 8 bases from V and 7 bases from J; bases unmatched to any gene: 7. Germline V gene sequence: CDR1 MNHEY, CDR2 SMNVEV (reference sequence).

The specimen sequenced was blood. The sequence was obtained from a man aged 45-65 years with Graves' hyperthyroidism. The V call is TRBV27, the J call TRBJ1-5; 11 positions match TRBD1. CDR3 loop: CASAPGQGDQPQHF. The CDR3 DNA reads TGTGCCAGCGCCCCGGGACAGGGGGACCAGCCCCAGCATTTT.